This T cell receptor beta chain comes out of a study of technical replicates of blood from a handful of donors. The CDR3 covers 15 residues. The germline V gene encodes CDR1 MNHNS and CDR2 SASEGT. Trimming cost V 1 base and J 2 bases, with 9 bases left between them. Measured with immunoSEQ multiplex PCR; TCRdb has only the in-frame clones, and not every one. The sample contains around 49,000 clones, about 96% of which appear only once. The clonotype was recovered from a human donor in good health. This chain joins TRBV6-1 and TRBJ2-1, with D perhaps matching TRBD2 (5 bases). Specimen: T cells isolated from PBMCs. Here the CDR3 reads CASSEGRAPYNEQFF. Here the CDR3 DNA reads TGTGCCAGCAGTGAAGGGCGGGCCCCCTACAATGAGCAGTTCTTC.